This T cell receptor beta chain was found in a study of T cell repertoires and HLA-DP antigens. The overall study: One stimulator alloantigen differed from self by one groove amino acid; the other by ten. Donor ages ranged from 18-to-29 to 60-to-69; a couple of men, one woman.

This clone qualifies as large (0.1 to 1%). The primer mix covered 54 TRBV segments and 13 TRBJ segments. Clones were read by immunoSEQ multiplex PCR, and TCRdb kept only the in-frame ones, dropping some. The table records 1,000 to 1,500 clones, about two thirds of them present only once. V was trimmed by 5 bases and J by 9 bases, leaving 14 bases between them. The CDR3 totals 14 residues. The germline CDR1 and CDR2 sequences are MDHEN and SYDVKM. After approximately 16 days' expansion, CD4+ cells were restimulated less than 25 h with HeLa expressing allogeneic DPB1. Stimulation used HeLa cells expressing transduced HLA-DPA1/DPB1, HLA-DM, invariant chain and CD80. Purity of the untouched CD4+ T cells was approximately 98%.

This sequence joins TRBV28 and TRBJ1-6; no reliable D call. The sequence was obtained from a man between 60 and 75 years old in good health and CMV-seronegative. What was sequenced was CD137- CD4+ T cells from cultured PBMCs. The CDR3 region is CASSENNEGSPLHF. CDR3 sequence (DNA): TGTGCCAGCAGTGAGAATAATGAGGGTTCACCCCTCCACTTT.